These T cell receptor beta chains were read from a single sample in a study of cytomegalovirus exposure and HLA in healthy donors. This table comes from immunoSEQ multiplex PCR, and its TCRdb copy is limited to in-frame clones, with some not included. The sample yields some 190,000 clones, approximately 80% seen once. Material for sequencing was PBMCs. The receptor set was obtained from a young man in good health and CMV-seronegative. CDR3s include the opening cysteine and the closing phenylalanine or tryptophan. The D gene is left open where the match is weak. Size is stated for part of the rows, as once, few or many counts, or as a class when the clone is expanded.

V gene	clone size	D gene	J gene	CDR3 DNA	CDR3 protein
TRBV30	-	TRBD2	TRBJ2-7	TGTGCCTGGAGTGGTTGGGACTATTCCTACGAGCAGTACTTC	CAWSGWDYSYEQYF
TRBV2	-	TRBD2	TRBJ2-1	TGTGCCAGCGGGGGGGGCGGGGGGGGGAATGAGCAGTTCTTC	CASGGGGGGNEQFF
TRBV30	few	TRBD2	TRBJ2-1	TGTGCCTCCAGCGGGGGGGCGGGTGAGCAGTTCTTC	CASSGGAGEQFF
TRBV4-2	few	TRBD1	TRBJ1-1	TGTGCCAGCAGCCAAGATAGATCCCGGCGACAGGGGAACACTGAAGCTTTCTTT	CASSQDRSRRQGNTEAFF
TRBV7-9	-	TRBD2	TRBJ2-5	TGTGCCAGCAGCTTGGCCGGGACTAGCAAAGAGACCCAGTACTTC	CASSLAGTSKETQYF
TRBV7-9	-	-	TRBJ2-7	TGTTCCAGCAGCCCGGGCGGTGAGGGGCAGTACTTC	CSSSPGGEGQYF
TRBV28	-	TRBD1	TRBJ1-1	TGTGCCAGCAGTTTAGGGGGACAGGGAGGGACTGAAGCTTTCTTT	CASSLGGQGGTEAFF
TRBV6-5	-	-	TRBJ1-1	TGTGCCAGCAGTTACGGGGCGGACACTGAAGCTTTCTTT	CASSYGADTEAFF
TRBV6-1	-	-	TRBJ2-7	TGTGCCAGCAGTTTGACACGGTCCTACGAGCAGTACTTC	CASSLTRSYEQYF
TRBV6-1	-	TRBD1	TRBJ1-2	TGTGCCAGCCTACCGGACAGGCTAATCTATGGCTACACCTTC	CASLPDRLIYGYTF
TRBV9	-	TRBD1	TRBJ1-1	TGTGCCAGCAGCGCGCGAGGACAGGGATCCACTGAAGCTTTCTTT	CASSARGQGSTEAFF
TRBV2	-	TRBD2	TRBJ2-2	TGTGCCAGCAGTGAAGCTGAGAGGACTAGCGGGAAGGGGGGGGAGCTGTTTTTT	CASSEAERTSGKGGELFF